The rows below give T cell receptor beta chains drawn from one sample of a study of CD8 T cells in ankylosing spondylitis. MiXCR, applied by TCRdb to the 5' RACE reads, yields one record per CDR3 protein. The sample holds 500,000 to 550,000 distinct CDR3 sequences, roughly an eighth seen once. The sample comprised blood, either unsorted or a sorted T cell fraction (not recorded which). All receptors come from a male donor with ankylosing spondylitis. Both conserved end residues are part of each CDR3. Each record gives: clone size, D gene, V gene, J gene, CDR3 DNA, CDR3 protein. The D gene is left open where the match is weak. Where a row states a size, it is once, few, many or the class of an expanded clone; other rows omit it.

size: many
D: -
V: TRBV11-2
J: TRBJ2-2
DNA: TGTGCCAGCAGCTTAGATTTCTATTTGGTAGGGGACAAGAACACCGGGGAGCTGTTTTTT
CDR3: CASSLDFYLVGDKNTGELFF

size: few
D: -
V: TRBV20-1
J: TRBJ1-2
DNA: TGCAGTGCTAGAGACGAACTGCAGGGCAGGGCAAGTAGCTACACCTTC
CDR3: CSARDELQGRASSYTF

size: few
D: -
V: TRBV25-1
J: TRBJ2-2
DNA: TGTGCCAGCAGTGCACAGGGTGGCGGAGTGAACACCGGGGAGCTGTTTTTT
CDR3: CASSAQGGGVNTGELFF

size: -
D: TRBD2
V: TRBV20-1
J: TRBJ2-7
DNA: TGCAGCGCCACGATAGCGGGAGCCTACGAGCAGTACTTC
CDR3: CSATIAGAYEQYF

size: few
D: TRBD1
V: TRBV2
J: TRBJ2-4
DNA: TGTGCCAGCAGGGGCCGACAGGGGAGCGTAGCCAAAAACATTCAGTACTTC
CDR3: CASRGRQGSVAKNIQYF

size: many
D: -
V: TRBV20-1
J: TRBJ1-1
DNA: TGCAGTGCTAGAGATACCAGGGCCGGGGCCACTGAAGCTTTCTTT
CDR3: CSARDTRAGATEAFF

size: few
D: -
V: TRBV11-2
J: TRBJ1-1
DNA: TGTGCCAGCAGCTTCACGGACAGTGGTACTGAAGCTTTCTTT
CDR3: CASSFTDSGTEAFF

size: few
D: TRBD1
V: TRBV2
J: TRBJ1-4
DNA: TGTGCCAGCAGTACCGGGACAGGGGACGAAAAACTGTTTTTT
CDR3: CASSTGTGDEKLFF

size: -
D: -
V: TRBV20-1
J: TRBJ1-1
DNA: TGCAGTGCTAGAGGGTCGTACAACACTGGAGCTTTCTTT
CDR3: CSARGSYNTGAFF

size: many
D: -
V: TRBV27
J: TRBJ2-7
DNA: TGTGCCAGCAGTTTTCTTCCCTCCTACGAGCAGTACTTC
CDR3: CASSFLPSYEQYF

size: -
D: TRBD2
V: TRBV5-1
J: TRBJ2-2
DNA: TGCGCCAGCAGGAGGGGAGGGAAGAACACCGGGGAGCTGTTTTTT
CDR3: CASRRGGKNTGELFF

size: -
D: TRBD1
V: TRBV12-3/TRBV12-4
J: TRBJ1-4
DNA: TGTGCCAGCAGACAGGGGACTGGGAAACTGTTTTTT
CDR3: CASRQGTGKLFF

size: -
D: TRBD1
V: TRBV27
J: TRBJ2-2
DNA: TGTGCCAGCAGTGTGACAGGGGGTTTCGGGGAGCTGTTTTTT
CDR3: CASSVTGGFGELFF

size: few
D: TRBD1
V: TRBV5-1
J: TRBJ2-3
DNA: TGCGCCAGCAGCTTGGAAGGACAGGGTCGCACAGATACGCAGTATTTT
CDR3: CASSLEGQGRTDTQYF

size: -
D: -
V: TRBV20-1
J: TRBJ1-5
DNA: TGCAGTGCTATCTCTCTCGGGGACCAGCCCCAGCATTTT
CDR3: CSAISLGDQPQHF

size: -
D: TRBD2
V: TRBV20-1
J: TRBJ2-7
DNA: TGCAGTGCTTACCCCGCGGGGGGGGCATCCTACGAGCAGTACTTC
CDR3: CSAYPAGGASYEQYF

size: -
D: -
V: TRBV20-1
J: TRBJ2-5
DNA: TGCAGTGCCAGGGGGGACATTGGGGAGACCCAGTACTTC
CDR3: CSARGDIGETQYF

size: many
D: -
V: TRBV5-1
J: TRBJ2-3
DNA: TGCGCCAGCAGCTTGGGGCAGAGCACAGATACGCAGTATTTT
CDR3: CASSLGQSTDTQYF

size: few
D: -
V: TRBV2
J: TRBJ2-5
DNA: TGTGCCAGCAGTGAGGTACAGACGTACCAAGAGACCCAGTACTTC
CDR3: CASSEVQTYQETQYF

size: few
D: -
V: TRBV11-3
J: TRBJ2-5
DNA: TGTGCCAGCAGCTTACCTAGACTGGGTGGCGGGGAGACCCAGTACTTC
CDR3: CASSLPRLGGGETQYF

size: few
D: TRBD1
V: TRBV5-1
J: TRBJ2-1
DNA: TGCGCCAGCAGCCTGGACAGGGGGGCCTTGGGTGAGCAGTTCTTC
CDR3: CASSLDRGALGEQFF

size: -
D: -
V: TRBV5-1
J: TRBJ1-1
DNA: TGCGCCAGCAGCTCTGGCCCCTTGAACACTGAAGCTTTCTTT
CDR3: CASSSGPLNTEAFF

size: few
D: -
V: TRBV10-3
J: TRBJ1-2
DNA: TGTGCCATCAGTGAGTCTCGTCCGGATGGCTACACCTTC
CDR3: CAISESRPDGYTF

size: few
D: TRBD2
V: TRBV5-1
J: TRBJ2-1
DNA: TGCGCCAGCAGCTTGACTAGCGGGAGGTTCGGATACAATGAGCAGTTCTTC
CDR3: CASSLTSGRFGYNEQFF

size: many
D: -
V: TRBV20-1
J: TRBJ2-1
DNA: TGCAGTGCTAGAGATTTACAGGCAAGGTGGGAGCAGTTCTTC
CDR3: CSARDLQARWEQFF

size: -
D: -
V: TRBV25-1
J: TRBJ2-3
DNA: TGTGCCAGCAGTGAAATTTGGCCCACAGATACGCAGTATTTT
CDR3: CASSEIWPTDTQYF

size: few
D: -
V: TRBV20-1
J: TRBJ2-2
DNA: TGCAGTGCTAAAACCGGGACTCACGACACCGGGGAGCTGTTTTTT
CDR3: CSAKTGTHDTGELFF

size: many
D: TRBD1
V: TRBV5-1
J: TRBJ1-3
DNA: TGCGCCAGCAGCTTACAGGGGACTGGAAACACCATATATTTT
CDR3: CASSLQGTGNTIYF

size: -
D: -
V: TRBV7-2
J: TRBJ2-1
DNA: TGTGCCAGCAGCCCTCTGACTAGTTGGACCTACAATGAGCAGTTCTTC
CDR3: CASSPLTSWTYNEQFF

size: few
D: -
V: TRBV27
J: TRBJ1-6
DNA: TGTGCCAGCAGTCCAGCACAGGGACGATCACCCCTCCACTTT
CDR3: CASSPAQGRSPLHF

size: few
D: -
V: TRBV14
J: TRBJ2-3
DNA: TGTGCCAGCAGCCAAGTGGCCACAGATACGCAGTATTTT
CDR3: CASSQVATDTQYF

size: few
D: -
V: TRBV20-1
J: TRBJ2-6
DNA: TGCAGTGCTAGAGATTGGGGAATTGGCTCTGGGGCCAACGTCCTGACTTTC
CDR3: CSARDWGIGSGANVLTF

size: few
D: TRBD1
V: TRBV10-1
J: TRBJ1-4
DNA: TGCGCCAGCACCCGAGGAGGGGGCGATGGCGAAAAACTGTTTTTT
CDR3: CASTRGGGDGEKLFF

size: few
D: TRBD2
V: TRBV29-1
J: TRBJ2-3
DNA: TGCAGCGTTGAAGACGGGGGGAAGGGAGATACGCAGTATTTT
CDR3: CSVEDGGKGDTQYF

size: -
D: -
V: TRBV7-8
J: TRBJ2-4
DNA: TGTGCCAGCAGCCCAGCTAGCGTCAAAAACATTCAGTACTTC
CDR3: CASSPASVKNIQYF

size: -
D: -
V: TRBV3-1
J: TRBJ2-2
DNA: TGTGCCAGCAGCCATACGGGAACCGGGGAGCTGTTTTTT
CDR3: CASSHTGTGELFF

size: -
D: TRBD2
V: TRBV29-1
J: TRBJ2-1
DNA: TGCAGGGGGACTAGCGGGAGCTCCTACAATGAGCAGTTCTTC
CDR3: CRGTSGSSYNEQFF

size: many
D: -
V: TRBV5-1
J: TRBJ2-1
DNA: TGCGCCAGCAGCTTGGTCCCGGGAGCGGATGAGCAGTTCTTC
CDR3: CASSLVPGADEQFF

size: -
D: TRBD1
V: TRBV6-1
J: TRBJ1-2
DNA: TGTGCCAGCAGTGAAGTTCTACAGGGGACGGGCTACACCTTC
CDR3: CASSEVLQGTGYTF

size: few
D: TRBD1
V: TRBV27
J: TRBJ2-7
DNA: TGTGCCCGGCCTCCGGGACAGAAGTACGAGCAGTACTTC
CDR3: CARPPGQKYEQYF

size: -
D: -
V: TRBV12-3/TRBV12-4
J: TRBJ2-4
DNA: TGTGCCAGCAGTACCGGGACCTCCCTCAAAAACATTCAGTACTTC
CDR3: CASSTGTSLKNIQYF

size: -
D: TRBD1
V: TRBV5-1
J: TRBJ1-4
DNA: TGCGCCAGCAGCTCGCTCCGGGACAGGGACGGGGAACTGTTTTTT
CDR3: CASSSLRDRDGELFF

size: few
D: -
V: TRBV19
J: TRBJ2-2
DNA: TGTGCCAGTAGTATAGTGAACACCGGGGAGCTGTTTTTT
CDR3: CASSIVNTGELFF

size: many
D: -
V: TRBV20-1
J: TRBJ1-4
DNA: TGCAGTGCTAGAGATCGGGGAGTGGGAGAAAAACTGTTTTTT
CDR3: CSARDRGVGEKLFF

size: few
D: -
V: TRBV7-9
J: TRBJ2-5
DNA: TGTGCCAGCAGCCTTGCCTACAGAGAAGAGACCCAGTACTTC
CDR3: CASSLAYREETQYF

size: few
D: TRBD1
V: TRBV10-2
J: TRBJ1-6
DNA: TGCGCCAGCAGGGACCCTGTTACAGGGGGATATAATTCACCCCTCCACTTT
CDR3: CASRDPVTGGYNSPLHF

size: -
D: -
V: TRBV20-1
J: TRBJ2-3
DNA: TGCAGTGCTAGAGATAGTCTAGCTACAGATACGCAGTATTTT
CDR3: CSARDSLATDTQYF

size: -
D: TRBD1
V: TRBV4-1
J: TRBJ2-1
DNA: TGCGCCAGCAGCCAAGCTCGTAAGCAGGGGGCGTATAATGAGCAGTTCTTC
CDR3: CASSQARKQGAYNEQFF

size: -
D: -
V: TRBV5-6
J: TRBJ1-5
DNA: TGTGCCAGCAGCTCTTTGGCCGTGAATCAGCCCCAGCATTTT
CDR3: CASSSLAVNQPQHF

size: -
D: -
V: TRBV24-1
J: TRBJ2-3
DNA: TGTGCCACCAGTGATTTGGGGACGAAGACAGATACGCAGTATTTT
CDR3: CATSDLGTKTDTQYF

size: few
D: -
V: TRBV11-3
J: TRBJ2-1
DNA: TGTGCCAGCACCTTCGGGCGACCTACCGGGGATGAGCAGTTCTTC
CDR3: CASTFGRPTGDEQFF

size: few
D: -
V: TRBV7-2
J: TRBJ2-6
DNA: TGTGCCAGCAGCTCCAAACTCCCTGGGGCCAACGTCCTGACTTTC
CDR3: CASSSKLPGANVLTF

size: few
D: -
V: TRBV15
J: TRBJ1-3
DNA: TGTGCCACCAGCAGAGATCGGGGGCCTGGAAACACCATATATTTT
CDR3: CATSRDRGPGNTIYF

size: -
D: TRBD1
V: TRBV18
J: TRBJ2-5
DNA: TGTGCCAGCTCACCGGGGACAGGGTCTCAAGAGACCCAGTACTTC
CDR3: CASSPGTGSQETQYF

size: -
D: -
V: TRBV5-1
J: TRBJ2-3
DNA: TGCGCCAGCAGCTTGGGACCAGGGGCTCGCACAGATACGCAGTATTTT
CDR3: CASSLGPGARTDTQYF

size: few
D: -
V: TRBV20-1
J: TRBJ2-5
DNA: TGCAGTGCTAGTGTTGGACAAGAGACCCAGTACTTC
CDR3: CSASVGQETQYF

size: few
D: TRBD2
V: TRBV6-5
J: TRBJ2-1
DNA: TGTGCCAGCAGTTCCTCTGGACTAGCGGGCAATGAGCAGTTCTTC
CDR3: CASSSSGLAGNEQFF

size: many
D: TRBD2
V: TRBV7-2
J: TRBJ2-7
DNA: TGTGCCAGCAGCTTAGCTTCTAGCGGGGAGCAGTACTTC
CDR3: CASSLASSGEQYF

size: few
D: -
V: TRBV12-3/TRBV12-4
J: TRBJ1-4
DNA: TGTGCCAGCAGTTTCGGGGGCCGTGATAAAAAACTGTTTTTT
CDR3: CASSFGGRDKKLFF

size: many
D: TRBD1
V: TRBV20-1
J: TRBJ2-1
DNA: TGCAGTGCTAGCTTACCGGGACAGGGGGCTAATGAGCAGTTCTTC
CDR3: CSASLPGQGANEQFF